Below are 27 T cell receptor beta chains sequenced from a single sample in a study of T-cell reconstitution after alpha-beta-depleted transplantation in children. A TCRbeta library incorporating unique molecular identifiers was prepared. TCRdb redid the calling of the PCR reads with MiXCR, one entry per CDR3 protein. The data contain 380,000 or so distinct CDR3 sequences, about 14% of them seen just once; the ten biggest clones take up around 4%. The sequencing used PBMCs, collected from the stem cell graft. All receptors derive from a human donor who donated a stem cell graft to a child with Fanconi anemia.

V is TRBV20-1 and J is TRBJ1-2, with D perhaps TRBD1 (6 bases). Germline assignment: CDR1 DFQATT and CDR2 SNEGSKA (reference sequence). The CDR3 contains 13 residues. The V gene lost 6 bases and the J gene lost 8 bases, with 19 bases spanning the gap. CDR3 loop: CSAERTESGGYTF. Written as DNA, the CDR3 is TGCAGTGCGGAAAGGACAGAAAGTGGGGGCTACACCTTC.

This clonotype was detected only a few times. The chain has TRBV5-6 and TRBJ1-5, with TRBD1 matching 8 bases. The CDR3 contains 16 residues. Losses at the gene ends were 0 bases for V and 4 bases for J; bases not matched to a gene: 6. From germline, CDR1 is SGHDT and CDR2 YYEEEE. CDR3: CASSLAAGGLNQPQHF. DNA for the CDR3: TGTGCCAGCAGCTTGGCAGCAGGGGGCCTGAATCAGCCCCAGCATTTT.

This rearrangement joins TRBV6-5 to TRBJ1-2; D is unresolved. Germline V gene lookup returns CDR1 MNHEY and CDR2 SVGAGI. The CDR3 covers 15 residues. Trimming removed 0 bases from V and 4 bases from J, with 12 bases in between. The DNA of the CDR3 is TGTGCCAGCAGTTACTCGATTAGTGTAGGCTATGGCTACACCTTC. It codes for CASSYSISVGYGYTF.

This clonotype was seen ten or more times. The V gene is TRBV5-1, the J gene TRBJ2-3, with D tentatively TRBD1 or TRBD2 (5 bases each). Deletions cut 0 bases from V and 2 bases from J, with 10 bases between. Germline CDR1 SGHRS, CDR2 YFSETQ. There are 15 residues in the CDR3. The CDR3 DNA sequence: TGCGCCAGCAGCTTGGGGGACCTGTACACAGATACGCAGTATTTT. This codes for CASSLGDLYTDTQYF.

The V and J genes are TRBV3-1 and TRBJ2-1, with no clear D. Germline assignment: CDR1 LGHDT and CDR2 YNNKEL (reference sequence). V lost 0 bases, J lost 4 bases, and 10 bases lay in between. The CDR3 extends over 15 amino acids. The DNA for the CDR3 is TGTGCCAGCAGCCAAGACGCGACTTATTACAATGAGCAGTTCTTC. This encodes CASSQDATYYNEQFF.

This clonotype was recorded at least ten times. The chain couples TRBV5-1 to TRBJ2-1, with TRBD1 as a possible D gene (6 bases). The CDR3 length is 14 residues. Germline values: CDR1 SGHRS, CDR2 YFSETQ. Trimming removed 0 bases from V and 5 bases from J, with 9 bases in between. As DNA, the CDR3 is TGCGCCAGCAGCTTGGGGACAGCGAACAATGAGCAGTTCTTC. Its translation: CASSLGTANNEQFF.

This clonotype has a handful of counts. The chain joins TRBV9 to TRBJ1-3, with a possible D match to TRBD1 (5 bases). Trimming removed 3 bases from V and 0 bases from J, with 7 bases in between. This CDR3 comprises 14 residues. Per germline, CDR1 SGDLS and CDR2 YYNGEE. CDR3 in DNA: TGTGCCAGCAGCGGGGGGAACTCTGGAAACACCATATATTTT. It codes for CASSGGNSGNTIYF.

The rearrangement links TRBV28 to TRBJ1-5; no definite D call. V gave up 6 bases and J gave up 3 bases, with 12 bases separating them. This CDR3 has 14 amino acids. Germline values: CDR1 MDHEN, CDR2 SYDVKM. The CDR3 spells CASSRRRDNQPQHF. CDR3 sequence (DNA): TGTGCCAGCAGCAGGAGGCGGGACAATCAGCCCCAGCATTTT.

The chain combines TRBV7-9 with TRBJ2-3; 12 positions agree with TRBD2. J was trimmed by 1 base and V by 5 bases; bases with no gene match: 4. The CDR3 length is 16 residues. The germline V gene has CDR1 SEHNR and CDR2 FQNEAQ (reference sequence). In DNA, the CDR3 is TGTGCCAGCAGCCCTAGCGGGGGGGCGGGCACAGATACGCAGTATTTT. Protein product: CASSPSGGAGTDTQYF.

This clonotype was recorded a few times. The rearrangement links TRBV20-1 to TRBJ2-3; 14 bases are shared with TRBD2. Germline values: CDR1 DFQATT, CDR2 SNEGSKA (reference sequence). Trimming took 5 bases from V and 7 from J; bases not matched to a gene: 5. This CDR3 region has 14 residues. The chain's CDR3 is CSALTSGGANTQYF. The CDR3 nucleotides are TGCAGTGCTCTGACTAGCGGGGGGGCTAATACGCAGTATTTT.

The gene calls are TRBV9 and TRBJ1-6; D gene unclear. The germline CDR1 and CDR2 sequences are SGDLS and YYNGEE. The CDR3 spans 14 residues. V dropped 4 bases and J dropped 6 bases, with 11 bases sitting between them. The CDR3 loop reads CASSQVGLNSPLHF. The CDR3 DNA follows: TGTGCCAGCAGCCAGGTTGGGCTTAATTCACCCCTCCACTTT.

In its sample, this clonotype was seen many times. The chain is built from TRBV3-1 and TRBJ2-3, with 8 bases lining up with TRBD2. The V gene end was trimmed by 4 bases and the J gene end by 0 bases; junction bases not matched to a gene: 3. This CDR3 has 15 amino acids. Germline-derived CDR1 and CDR2 are LGHDT and YNNKEL (reference sequence). In nucleotides, the CDR3 is TGTGCCAGCAGCCCGGGGGGGGCGAGCACAGATACGCAGTATTTT. This codes for CASSPGGASTDTQYF.

The genes are TRBV6-1 and TRBJ2-2; possible D gene TRBD2, 5 bases. Per the germline V gene, CDR1 is MNHNS and CDR2 is SASEGT. Trimming shortened V by 5 bases and J by 7 bases, and 26 bases separated the two germline ends. This CDR3 region has 18 residues. The CDR3 region has the DNA TGTGCCAGCAGTCCCCAAAGAGGGCCCCTCAGGATTAACGGGGAGCTGTTTTTT. The encoded protein is CASSPQRGPLRINGELFF.

This clonotype occurred many times. The V gene is TRBV7-2, the J gene TRBJ1-1, with a possible D match to TRBD1 (5 bases). The V end lost 5 bases, the J end lost 3 bases, and 10 bases lay between the germline ends. CDR3 length: 13 amino acids. Germline CDR1 and CDR2: SGHTA and FQGNSA. CDR3 in amino acids: CASSPGLDTEAFF. In nucleotides, the CDR3 is TGTGCCAGCAGCCCAGGGCTGGACACTGAAGCTTTCTTT.

The chain recombines TRBV7-9 with TRBJ1-2, with 9 bases matching TRBD1. The CDR3 totals 16 residues. CDR1 SEHNR and CDR2 FQNEAQ come from the germline V gene (reference sequence). The J segment lost 3 bases and the V segment lost 5 bases, leaving 10 bases of the junction unmatched. The CDR3, as DNA: TGTGCCAGCAGCCAGACAGGGGGTAATCAACACTATGGCTACACCTTC. It translates to CASSQTGGNQHYGYTF.

This clonotype has only a few counts. The gene calls are TRBV15 and TRBJ1-3; D call uncertain. Trimming removed 1 base from V and 2 bases from J, with 12 bases in between. This CDR3 contains 16 residues. CDR1 is LNHNV and CDR2 is YYDKDF in the germline V gene (reference sequence). The CDR3 sequence: CATSRATDGAGNTIYF. The CDR3 DNA reads as TGTGCCACCAGCAGAGCTACAGACGGGGCTGGAAACACCATATATTTT.

The rearrangement links TRBV27 to TRBJ2-3, with TRBD2 matching 10 bases. Germline CDR1 is MNHEY and CDR2 is SMNVEV (reference sequence). This CDR3 contains 16 residues. With 0 bases clipped from V and 1 base from J, the junction kept 1 base outside the gene matches. The CDR3 sequence is CASSLSAGGGTDTQYF. CDR3 nucleotide sequence: TGTGCCAGCAGTTTATCAGCGGGAGGGGGCACAGATACGCAGTATTTT.

The rearrangement uses TRBV5-1 and TRBJ1-6, with D perhaps matching TRBD1 (6 bases). Germline CDR1 SGHRS, CDR2 YFSETQ. CDR3 length equals 15 residues. V lost 0 bases and J lost 7, with 11 bases in between. This CDR3 is CASSLADRPNSPLHF. The DNA of the CDR3 is TGCGCCAGCAGCTTGGCCGACAGGCCGAATTCACCCCTCCACTTT.

A few counts support this clonotype. This rearrangement joins TRBV20-1 to TRBJ2-7; maybe TRBD2 (6 bases). Germline CDR1 DFQATT, CDR2 SNEGSKA (reference sequence). V was clipped by 4 bases and J by 5 bases, with 21 bases between them. The CDR3 totals 15 residues. CDR3 DNA sequence: TGCAGTGCTACATCTAGTTCCGACGGGGGAGACGAGCAGTACTTC. Protein product: CSATSSSDGGDEQYF.

This clonotype was counted many times. The CDR3 reads CATLDPLTGALTGELFF. DNA of the CDR3: TGTGCCACCCTCGACCCACTAACAGGGGCACTCACCGGGGAGCTGTTTTTT. The chain uses TRBV5-8 and TRBJ2-2; TRBD1 agrees at 7 bases. This CDR3 region has 17 residues. The germline gives CDR1 SGHTS, CDR2 YDEGEE. The ends lost 9 bases at V and 4 bases at J; junction bases unmatched: 18.

This clonotype was found a few times. The chain recombines TRBV2 with TRBJ2-3; D perhaps matches TRBD2 (7 bases). In germline, CDR1 is SNHLY, CDR2 FYNNEI. This CDR3 is built from 16 residues. Trimming cost V 2 bases and J 4 bases, with 16 bases left between them. The CDR3 nucleotides read TGTGCCAGCAGTGAAAGGAGGGGGGGCACGTCAGATACGCAGTATTTT. This encodes CASSERRGGTSDTQYF. Full variable domain (outside the CDR3, taken from reference TRBV2 and TRBJ2-3): EPEVTQTPSHQVTQMGQEVILRCVPISNHLYFYWYRQILGQKVEFLVSFYNNEISEKSEIFDDQFSVERPDGSNFTLKIRSTKLEDSAMYFCASSERRGGTSDTQYFGPGTRLTVL.

This clonotype was counted only a few times. The chain couples TRBV28 to TRBJ1-5; TRBD1 aligns across 7 bases. The CDR3 extends over 14 amino acids. Germline V CDR1 and CDR2: MDHEN, SYDVKM. Unmatched junction bases numbered 11, after V lost 5 bases and J lost 10 bases. CDR3 residues: CASSLQGTPKPQHF. CDR3 DNA sequence: TGTGCCAGCAGTCTACAGGGGACCCCTAAACCCCAGCATTTT.

This clonotype was counted a few times. The rearrangement uses TRBV12-3 or TRBV12-4 and TRBJ1-2; a weak D match, TRBD1 (5 bases). There are 13 residues in the CDR3. Between the trimmed V and J ends, which lost 3 bases and 3 bases, there was a span of 8 bases. CDR3 DNA sequence: TGTGCCAGCAGTTTCCGGGGGGACTATGGCTACACCTTC. Amino acids: CASSFRGDYGYTF.

The chain carries TRBV5-1 and TRBJ1-2; D perhaps matches TRBD1 (5 bases). Per the germline V gene, CDR1 is SGHRS and CDR2 is YFSETQ. The length of the CDR3 is 14 residues. Trimming took 0 bases from V and 6 from J, leaving 12 bases between them. CDR3 sequence reads: CASSLVLAGDGYTF. CDR3 sequence (DNA): TGCGCCAGCAGCTTGGTTCTAGCGGGGGATGGCTACACCTTC. The full variable domain, with the rest looked up from reference TRBV5-1 and TRBJ1-2, is KAGVTQTPRYLIKTRGQQVTLSCSPISGHRSVSWYQQTPGQGLQFLFEYFSETQRNKGNFPGRFSGRQFSNSRSEMNVSTLELGDSALYLCASSLVLAGDGYTFGSGTRLTVV.

This clonotype was seen a few times. This rearrangement joins TRBV6-5 to TRBJ1-1; 7 positions match TRBD1. The CDR3 sequence is 15 residues long. Germline V lookup: CDR1 MNHEY, CDR2 SVGAGI. V lost 2 bases to trimming and J lost 13 bases; unmatched junction nucleotides: 16. CDR3 sequence reads: CASSYDVTGSQKVFF. The CDR3 DNA reads as TGTGCCAGCAGTTACGATGTGACAGGGAGCCAGAAGGTTTTCTTT.

Regarding this clonotype: A read error may be the cause here, since a much bigger clone is one base away. This chain joins TRBV4-2 and TRBJ2-3; D is possibly TRBD1 (5 bases). Germline-derived CDR1 and CDR2 are LGHNA and YNFKEQ. This CDR3 spans 14 amino acids. Trimming left V 0 bases short and J 1 base short, with 5 bases between. In nucleotides, the CDR3 is TGTGCCAGCAGCCAAGAAGGGGGCACAGATACGCAGTATTTT. Encoded protein: CASSQEGGTDTQYF.

There are many counts of this clonotype. The J gene is TRBJ1-5, the V gene TRBV12-3 or TRBV12-4; D remains unclear. V was pared by 6 bases and J by 2 bases, with 8 bases between. The CDR3 has 13 residues. This CDR3 is CASSGSGNQPQHF. The CDR3 nucleotides read TGTGCCAGCAGCGGGAGTGGCAATCAGCCCCAGCATTTT.